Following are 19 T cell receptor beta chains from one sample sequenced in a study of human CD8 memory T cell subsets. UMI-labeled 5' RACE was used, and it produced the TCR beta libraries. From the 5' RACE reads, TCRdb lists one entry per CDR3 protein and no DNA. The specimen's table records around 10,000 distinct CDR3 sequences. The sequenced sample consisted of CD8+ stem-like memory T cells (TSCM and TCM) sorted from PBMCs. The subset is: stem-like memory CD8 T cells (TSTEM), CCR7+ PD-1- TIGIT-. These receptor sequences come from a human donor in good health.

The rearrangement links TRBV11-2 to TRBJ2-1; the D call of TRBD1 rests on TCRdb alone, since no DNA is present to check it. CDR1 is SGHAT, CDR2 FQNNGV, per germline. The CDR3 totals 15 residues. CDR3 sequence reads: CASSFKGDGRREQFF.

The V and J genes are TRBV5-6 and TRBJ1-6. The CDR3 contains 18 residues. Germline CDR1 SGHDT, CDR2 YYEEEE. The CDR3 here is CASSFNTAIDFYNSPLHF.

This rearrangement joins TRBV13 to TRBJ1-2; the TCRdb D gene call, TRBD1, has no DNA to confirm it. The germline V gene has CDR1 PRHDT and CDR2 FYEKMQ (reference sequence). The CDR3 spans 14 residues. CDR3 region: CASSSGQGKDGYTF.

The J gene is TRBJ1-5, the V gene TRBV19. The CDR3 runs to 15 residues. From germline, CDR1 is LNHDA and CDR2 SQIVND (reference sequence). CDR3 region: CASREDSGFSQPQHF.

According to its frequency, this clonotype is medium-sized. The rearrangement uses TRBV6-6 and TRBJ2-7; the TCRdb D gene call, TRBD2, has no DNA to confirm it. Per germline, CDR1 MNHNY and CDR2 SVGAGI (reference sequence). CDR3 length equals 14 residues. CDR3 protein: CASISTSLFYEQYF.

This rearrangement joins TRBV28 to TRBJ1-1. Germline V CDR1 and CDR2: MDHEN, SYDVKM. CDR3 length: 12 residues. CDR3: CASSFVGTGAFF.

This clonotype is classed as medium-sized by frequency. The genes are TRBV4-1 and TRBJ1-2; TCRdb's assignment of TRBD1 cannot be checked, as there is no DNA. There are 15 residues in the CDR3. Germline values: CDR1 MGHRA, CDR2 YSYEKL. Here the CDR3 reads CASSPRQGDIYGYTF.

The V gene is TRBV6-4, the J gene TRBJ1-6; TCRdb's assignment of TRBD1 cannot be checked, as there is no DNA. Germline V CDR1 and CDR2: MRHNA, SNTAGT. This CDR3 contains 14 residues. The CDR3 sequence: CASSEGQGNSPLHF.

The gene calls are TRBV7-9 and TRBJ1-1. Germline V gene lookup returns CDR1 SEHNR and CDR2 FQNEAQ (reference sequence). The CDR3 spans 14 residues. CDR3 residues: CASSLTLRNTEAFF. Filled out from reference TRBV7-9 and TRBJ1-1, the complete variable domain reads DTGVSQNPRHKITKRGQNVTFRCDPISEHNRLYWYRQTLGQGPEFLTYFQNEAQLEKSRLLSDRFSAERPKGSFSTLEIQRTEQGDSAMYLCASSLTLRNTEAFFGQGTRLTVV.

CDR3 sequence reads: CASSQGSGGEYNEQFF. J is TRBJ2-1 and V is TRBV4-3; TCRdb returns TRBD1, unconfirmable since there is no DNA. CDR3 size: 16 residues. The germline gives CDR1 LGHNA, CDR2 YSLEER.

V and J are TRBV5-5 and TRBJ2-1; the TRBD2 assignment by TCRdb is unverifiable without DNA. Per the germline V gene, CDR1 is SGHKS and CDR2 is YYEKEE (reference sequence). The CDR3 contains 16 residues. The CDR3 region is CASSIDGTSYYNEQFF.

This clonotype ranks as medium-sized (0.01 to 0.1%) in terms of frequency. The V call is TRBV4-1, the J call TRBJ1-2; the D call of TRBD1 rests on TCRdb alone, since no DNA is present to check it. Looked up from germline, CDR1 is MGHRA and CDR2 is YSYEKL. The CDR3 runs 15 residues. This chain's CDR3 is CASSQVPGEHYGYTF.

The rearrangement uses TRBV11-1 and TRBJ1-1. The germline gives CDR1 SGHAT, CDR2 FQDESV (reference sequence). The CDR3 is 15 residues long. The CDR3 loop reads CASSLTTAGYTEAFF.

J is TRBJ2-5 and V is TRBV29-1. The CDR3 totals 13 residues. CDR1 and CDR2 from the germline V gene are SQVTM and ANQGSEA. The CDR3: CSVDAFHFETQYF.

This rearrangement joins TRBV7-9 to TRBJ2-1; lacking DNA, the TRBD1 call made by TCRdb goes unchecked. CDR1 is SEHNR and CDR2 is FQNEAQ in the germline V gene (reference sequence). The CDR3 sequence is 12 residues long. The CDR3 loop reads CASSLGQGDEFF.

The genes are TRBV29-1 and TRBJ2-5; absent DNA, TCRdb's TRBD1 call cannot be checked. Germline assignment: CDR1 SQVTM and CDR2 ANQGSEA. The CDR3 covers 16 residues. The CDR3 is CSALIVDRGQKETQYF.

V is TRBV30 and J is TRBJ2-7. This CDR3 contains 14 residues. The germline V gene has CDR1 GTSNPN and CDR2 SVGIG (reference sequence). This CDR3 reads CAWRDIHGLYEQYF.

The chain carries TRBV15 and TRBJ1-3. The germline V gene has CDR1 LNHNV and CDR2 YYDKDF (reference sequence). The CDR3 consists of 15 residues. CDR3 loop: CATSRDGTAGNTIYF.

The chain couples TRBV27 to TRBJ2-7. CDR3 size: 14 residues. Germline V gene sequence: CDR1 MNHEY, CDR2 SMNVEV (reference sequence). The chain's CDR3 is CASSLNVAPYEQYF.